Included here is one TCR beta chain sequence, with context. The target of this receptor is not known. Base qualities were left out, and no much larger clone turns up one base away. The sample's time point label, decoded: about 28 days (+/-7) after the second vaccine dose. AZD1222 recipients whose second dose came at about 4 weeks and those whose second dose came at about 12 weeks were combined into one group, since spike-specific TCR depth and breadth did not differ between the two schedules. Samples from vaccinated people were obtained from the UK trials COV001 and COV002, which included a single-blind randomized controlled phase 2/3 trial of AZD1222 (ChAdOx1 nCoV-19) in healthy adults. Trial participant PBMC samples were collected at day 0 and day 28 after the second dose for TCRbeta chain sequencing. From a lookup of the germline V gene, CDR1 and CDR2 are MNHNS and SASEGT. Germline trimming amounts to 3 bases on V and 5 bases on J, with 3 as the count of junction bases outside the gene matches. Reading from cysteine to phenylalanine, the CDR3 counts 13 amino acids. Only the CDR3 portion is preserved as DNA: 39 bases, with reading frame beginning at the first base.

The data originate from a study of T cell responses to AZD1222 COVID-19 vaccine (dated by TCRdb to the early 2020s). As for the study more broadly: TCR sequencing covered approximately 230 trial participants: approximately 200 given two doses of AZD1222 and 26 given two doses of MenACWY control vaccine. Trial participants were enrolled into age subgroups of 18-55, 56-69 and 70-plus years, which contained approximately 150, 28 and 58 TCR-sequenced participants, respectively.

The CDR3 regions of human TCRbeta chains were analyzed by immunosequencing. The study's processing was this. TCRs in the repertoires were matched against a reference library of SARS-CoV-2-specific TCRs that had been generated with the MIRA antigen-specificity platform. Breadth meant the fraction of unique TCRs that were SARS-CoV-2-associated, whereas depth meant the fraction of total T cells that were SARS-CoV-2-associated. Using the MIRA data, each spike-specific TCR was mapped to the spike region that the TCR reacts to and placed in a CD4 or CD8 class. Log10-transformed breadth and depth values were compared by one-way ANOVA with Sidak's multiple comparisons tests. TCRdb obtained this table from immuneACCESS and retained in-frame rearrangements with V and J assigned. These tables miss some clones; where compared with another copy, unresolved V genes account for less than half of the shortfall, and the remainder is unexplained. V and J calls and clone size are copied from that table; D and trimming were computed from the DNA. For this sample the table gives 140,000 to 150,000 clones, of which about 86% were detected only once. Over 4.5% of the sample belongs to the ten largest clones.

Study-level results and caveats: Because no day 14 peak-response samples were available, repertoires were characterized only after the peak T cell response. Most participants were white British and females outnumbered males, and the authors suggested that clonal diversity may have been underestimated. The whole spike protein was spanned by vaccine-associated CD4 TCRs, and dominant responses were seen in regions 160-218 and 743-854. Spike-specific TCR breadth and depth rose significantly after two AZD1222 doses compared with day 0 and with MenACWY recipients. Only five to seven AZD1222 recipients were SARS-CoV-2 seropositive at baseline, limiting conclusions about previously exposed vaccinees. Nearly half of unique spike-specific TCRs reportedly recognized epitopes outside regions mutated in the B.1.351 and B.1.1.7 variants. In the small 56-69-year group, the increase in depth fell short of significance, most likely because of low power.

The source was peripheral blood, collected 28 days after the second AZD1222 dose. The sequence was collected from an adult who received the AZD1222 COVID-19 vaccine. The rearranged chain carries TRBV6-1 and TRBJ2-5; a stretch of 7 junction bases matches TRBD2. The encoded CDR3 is CASSDLGGETQYF. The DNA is TGTGCCAGCAGTGATCTGGGAGGGGAGACCCAGTACTTC.